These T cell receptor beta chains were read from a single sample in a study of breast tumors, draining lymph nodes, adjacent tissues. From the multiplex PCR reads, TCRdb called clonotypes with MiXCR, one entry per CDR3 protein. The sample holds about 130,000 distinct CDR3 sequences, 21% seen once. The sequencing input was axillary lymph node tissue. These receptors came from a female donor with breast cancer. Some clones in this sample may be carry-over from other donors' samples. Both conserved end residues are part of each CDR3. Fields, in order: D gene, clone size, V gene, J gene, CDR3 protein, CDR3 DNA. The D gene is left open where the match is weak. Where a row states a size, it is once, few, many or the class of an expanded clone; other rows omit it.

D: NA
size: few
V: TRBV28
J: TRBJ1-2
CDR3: CASRTGTLVALNYGYTF
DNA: TGTGCCAGCAGGACCGGGACATTAGTTGCCTTAAACTATGGCTACACCTTC

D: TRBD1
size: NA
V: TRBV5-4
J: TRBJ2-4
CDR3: CASSLDRGKNIQYF
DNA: TGTGCCAGCAGCCTCGACAGGGGAAAAAACATTCAGTACTTC

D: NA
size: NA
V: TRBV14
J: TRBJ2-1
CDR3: CASIEQFF
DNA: TGTGCCAGCATAGAGCAGTTCTTC

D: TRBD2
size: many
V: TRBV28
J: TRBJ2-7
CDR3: CASSPRGGRVNEQYF
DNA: TGTGCCAGCAGTCCAAGGGGCGGGAGGGTCAACGAGCAGTACTTC

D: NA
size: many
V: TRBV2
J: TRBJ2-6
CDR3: CASTIAAGVSGANVLTF
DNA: TGTGCCAGCACGATCGCGGCAGGTGTCTCTGGGGCCAACGTCCTGACTTTC

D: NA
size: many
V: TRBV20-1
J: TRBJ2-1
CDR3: CSASPPPLINEQFF
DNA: TGCAGTGCTAGCCCCCCCCCGCTTATAAATGAGCAGTTCTTC

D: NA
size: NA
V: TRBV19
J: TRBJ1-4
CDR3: CASSTRSRVGYEKLFF
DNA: TGTGCCAGTAGTACGCGAAGCAGGGTCGGCTATGAAAAACTGTTTTTT

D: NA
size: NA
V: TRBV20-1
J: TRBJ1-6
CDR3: CSASFRGNPPLHF
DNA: TGCAGTGCTAGTTTTAGGGGTAATCCACCCCTCCACTTT

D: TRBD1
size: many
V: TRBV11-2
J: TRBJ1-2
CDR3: CASSKGQGANYGYTF
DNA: TGTGCCAGCAGCAAAGGACAGGGGGCTAACTATGGCTACACCTTC

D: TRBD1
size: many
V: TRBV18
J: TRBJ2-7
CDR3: CASSRTGGPYEQYF
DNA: TGTGCCAGCTCACGGACAGGGGGCCCCTACGAGCAGTACTTC

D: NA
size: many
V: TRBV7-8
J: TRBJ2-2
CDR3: CASTFLPQGGDTGELFF
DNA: TGTGCCAGCACCTTCCTACCCCAGGGGGGGGACACCGGGGAGCTGTTTTTT

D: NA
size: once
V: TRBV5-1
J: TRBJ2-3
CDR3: CASSLGGLWTDTQYF
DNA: TGCGCCAGCAGCTTGGGAGGACTCTGGACAGATACGCAGTATTTT

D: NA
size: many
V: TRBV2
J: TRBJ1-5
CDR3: CASSSGLQPQHF
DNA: TGTGCCAGCAGTTCAGGGCTTCAGCCCCAGCATTTT

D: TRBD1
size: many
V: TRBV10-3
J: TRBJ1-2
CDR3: CAISESGRGVGYTF
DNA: TGTGCCATCAGTGAGTCCGGCAGGGGGGTAGGCTACACCTTC

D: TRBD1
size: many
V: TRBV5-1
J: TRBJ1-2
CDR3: CASSLDRGTYGYTF
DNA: TGCGCCAGCAGCTTGGACAGGGGAACCTATGGCTACACCTTC

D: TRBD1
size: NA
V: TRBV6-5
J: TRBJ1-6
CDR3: CASSYGQGAPPLHF
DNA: TGTGCCAGCAGTTACGGACAGGGGGCACCACCCCTCCACTTT

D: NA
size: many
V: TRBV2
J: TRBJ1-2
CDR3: CASILQGNYGYTF
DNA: TGTGCCAGCATCCTTCAGGGAAACTATGGCTACACCTTC

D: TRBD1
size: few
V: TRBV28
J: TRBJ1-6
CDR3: CASSRRQGSSYNSPLHF
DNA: TGTGCCAGCAGCCGGAGACAGGGTAGCTCCTATAATTCACCCCTCCACTTT

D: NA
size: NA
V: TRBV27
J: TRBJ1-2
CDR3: CASSFRGASGYGYTF
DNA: TGTGCCAGCAGTTTTCGTGGAGCCTCTGGCTATGGCTACACCTTC

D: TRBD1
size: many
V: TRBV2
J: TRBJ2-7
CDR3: CASSGGQRSYEQYF
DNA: TGTGCCAGTTCAGGGGGCCAAAGATCCTACGAGCAGTACTTC

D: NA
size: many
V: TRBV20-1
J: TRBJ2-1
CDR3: CSARDGSGGTLAYNEQFF
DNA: TGCAGTGCTAGAGATGGGAGCGGAGGCACCCTTGCCTACAATGAGCAGTTCTTC

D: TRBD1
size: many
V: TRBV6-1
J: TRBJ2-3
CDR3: CASNSDRGTDTQYF
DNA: TGTGCCAGCAATTCGGACAGGGGAACAGATACGCAGTATTTT

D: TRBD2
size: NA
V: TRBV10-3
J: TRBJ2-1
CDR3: CAISSTLAGAHEQFF
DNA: TGTGCCATCAGCTCAACTCTAGCGGGAGCCCATGAGCAGTTCTTC

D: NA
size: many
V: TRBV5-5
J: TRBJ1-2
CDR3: CASSAIMVPGYGYTF
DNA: TGTGCCAGCAGCGCTATCATGGTCCCCGGGTATGGCTACACCTTC

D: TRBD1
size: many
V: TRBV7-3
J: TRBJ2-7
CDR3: CASSLLGQGLGEQYF
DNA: TGTGCCAGCAGCTTATTGGGACAGGGGCTGGGCGAGCAGTACTTC

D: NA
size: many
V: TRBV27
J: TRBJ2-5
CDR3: CASSLSRAGETQYF
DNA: TGTGCCAGCAGTTTATCGAGGGCTGGGGAGACCCAGTACTTC

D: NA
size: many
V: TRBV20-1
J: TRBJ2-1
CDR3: CSARDGARPSGLGNEQFF
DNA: TGCAGTGCTAGAGATGGGGCCCGCCCTAGTGGTCTCGGCAATGAGCAGTTCTTC

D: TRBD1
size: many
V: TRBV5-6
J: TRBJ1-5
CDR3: CASSFGTEEYSNQPQHF
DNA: TGTGCCAGCAGCTTCGGGACAGAAGAATATAGCAATCAGCCCCAGCATTTT

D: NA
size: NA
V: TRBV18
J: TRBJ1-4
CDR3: CASSPLPDGDLNEKLFF
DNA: TGTGCCAGCTCACCACTTCCTGACGGAGACCTTAATGAAAAACTGTTTTTT

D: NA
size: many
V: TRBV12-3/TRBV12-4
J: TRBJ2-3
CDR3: CASTSRHALSTDTQYF
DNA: TGTGCCAGCACCTCTCGTCATGCCCTTAGCACAGATACGCAGTATTTT

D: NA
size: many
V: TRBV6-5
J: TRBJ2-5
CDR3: CASSYSGPWETQYF
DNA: TGTGCCAGCAGTTACTCAGGCCCCTGGGAGACCCAGTACTTC

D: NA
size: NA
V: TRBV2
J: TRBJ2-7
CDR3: CASSELSSSARSYEQYF
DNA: TGTGCCAGCAGTGAACTGTCTTCAAGCGCACGCTCCTACGAGCAGTACTTC

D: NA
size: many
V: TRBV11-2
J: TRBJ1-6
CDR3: CASSLVDSPLHF
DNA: TGTGCCAGCAGCTTAGTGGATTCACCCCTCCACTTT

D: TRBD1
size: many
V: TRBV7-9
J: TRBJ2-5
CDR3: CASSSPTGSQETQYF
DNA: TGTGCCAGCAGCTCCCCGACAGGGTCACAAGAGACCCAGTACTTC

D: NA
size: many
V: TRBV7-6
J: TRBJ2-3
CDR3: CASSLAGTSDTQYF
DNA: TGTGCCAGCAGCTTAGCAGGGACGTCAGATACGCAGTATTTT

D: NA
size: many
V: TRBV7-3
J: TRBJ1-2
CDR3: CASSLREGGGYGYTF
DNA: TGTGCCAGCAGCTTACGTGAGGGTGGAGGCTATGGCTACACCTTC

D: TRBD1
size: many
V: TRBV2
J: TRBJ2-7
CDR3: CASSRQGGEQYF
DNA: TGTGCCAGCAGTCGACAGGGTGGGGAGCAGTACTTC

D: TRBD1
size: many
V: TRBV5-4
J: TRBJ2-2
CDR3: CASSFDRGNTGELFF
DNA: TGTGCCAGCAGCTTCGACAGGGGTAACACCGGGGAGCTGTTTTTT

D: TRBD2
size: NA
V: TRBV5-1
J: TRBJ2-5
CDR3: CASSLGTLAGRETQYF
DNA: TGCGCCAGCAGCCTGGGCACACTAGCGGGAAGAGAGACCCAGTACTTC

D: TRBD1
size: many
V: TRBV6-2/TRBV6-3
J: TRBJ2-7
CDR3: CATRGTGVSYEQYF
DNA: TGTGCCACCAGGGGGACAGGAGTCTCCTACGAGCAGTACTTC

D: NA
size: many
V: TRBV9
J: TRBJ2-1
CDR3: CASSDDYNEQFF
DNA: TGTGCCAGCAGCGATGACTACAATGAGCAGTTCTTC

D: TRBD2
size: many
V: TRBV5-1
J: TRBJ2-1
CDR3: CASVPLLAAPYNEQFF
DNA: TGCGCCAGCGTTCCACTTCTAGCGGCCCCCTACAATGAGCAGTTCTTC

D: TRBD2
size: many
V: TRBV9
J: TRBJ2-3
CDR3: CASSESGRGGSDTQYF
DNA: TGTGCCAGCAGCGAGAGCGGGAGAGGAGGTTCAGATACGCAGTATTTT

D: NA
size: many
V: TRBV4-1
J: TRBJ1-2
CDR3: CASSRGDQLGYGYTF
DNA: TGCGCCAGCAGCCGAGGGGACCAGTTGGGCTATGGCTACACCTTC

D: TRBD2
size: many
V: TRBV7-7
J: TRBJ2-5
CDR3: CASSPGGDRETQYF
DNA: TGTGCTAGCAGCCCTGGGGGGGATCGGGAGACCCAGTACTTC

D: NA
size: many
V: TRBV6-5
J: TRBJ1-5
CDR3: CASSYSVRSNQPQHF
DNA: TGTGCCAGCAGTTACTCGGTGAGATCTAATCAGCCCCAGCATTTT

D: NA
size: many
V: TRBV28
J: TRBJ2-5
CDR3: CASTPGRSETQYF
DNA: TGTGCCAGCACCCCCGGTCGCTCGGAGACCCAGTACTTC

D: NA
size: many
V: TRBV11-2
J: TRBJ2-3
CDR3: CASSLEGANADTQYF
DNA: TGTGCCAGCAGCTTAGAGGGGGCTAACGCAGATACGCAGTATTTT

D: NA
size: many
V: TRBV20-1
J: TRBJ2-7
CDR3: CSAKTIAPGNNYEQYF
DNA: TGCAGTGCTAAGACTATCGCCCCGGGAAATAACTACGAGCAGTACTTC